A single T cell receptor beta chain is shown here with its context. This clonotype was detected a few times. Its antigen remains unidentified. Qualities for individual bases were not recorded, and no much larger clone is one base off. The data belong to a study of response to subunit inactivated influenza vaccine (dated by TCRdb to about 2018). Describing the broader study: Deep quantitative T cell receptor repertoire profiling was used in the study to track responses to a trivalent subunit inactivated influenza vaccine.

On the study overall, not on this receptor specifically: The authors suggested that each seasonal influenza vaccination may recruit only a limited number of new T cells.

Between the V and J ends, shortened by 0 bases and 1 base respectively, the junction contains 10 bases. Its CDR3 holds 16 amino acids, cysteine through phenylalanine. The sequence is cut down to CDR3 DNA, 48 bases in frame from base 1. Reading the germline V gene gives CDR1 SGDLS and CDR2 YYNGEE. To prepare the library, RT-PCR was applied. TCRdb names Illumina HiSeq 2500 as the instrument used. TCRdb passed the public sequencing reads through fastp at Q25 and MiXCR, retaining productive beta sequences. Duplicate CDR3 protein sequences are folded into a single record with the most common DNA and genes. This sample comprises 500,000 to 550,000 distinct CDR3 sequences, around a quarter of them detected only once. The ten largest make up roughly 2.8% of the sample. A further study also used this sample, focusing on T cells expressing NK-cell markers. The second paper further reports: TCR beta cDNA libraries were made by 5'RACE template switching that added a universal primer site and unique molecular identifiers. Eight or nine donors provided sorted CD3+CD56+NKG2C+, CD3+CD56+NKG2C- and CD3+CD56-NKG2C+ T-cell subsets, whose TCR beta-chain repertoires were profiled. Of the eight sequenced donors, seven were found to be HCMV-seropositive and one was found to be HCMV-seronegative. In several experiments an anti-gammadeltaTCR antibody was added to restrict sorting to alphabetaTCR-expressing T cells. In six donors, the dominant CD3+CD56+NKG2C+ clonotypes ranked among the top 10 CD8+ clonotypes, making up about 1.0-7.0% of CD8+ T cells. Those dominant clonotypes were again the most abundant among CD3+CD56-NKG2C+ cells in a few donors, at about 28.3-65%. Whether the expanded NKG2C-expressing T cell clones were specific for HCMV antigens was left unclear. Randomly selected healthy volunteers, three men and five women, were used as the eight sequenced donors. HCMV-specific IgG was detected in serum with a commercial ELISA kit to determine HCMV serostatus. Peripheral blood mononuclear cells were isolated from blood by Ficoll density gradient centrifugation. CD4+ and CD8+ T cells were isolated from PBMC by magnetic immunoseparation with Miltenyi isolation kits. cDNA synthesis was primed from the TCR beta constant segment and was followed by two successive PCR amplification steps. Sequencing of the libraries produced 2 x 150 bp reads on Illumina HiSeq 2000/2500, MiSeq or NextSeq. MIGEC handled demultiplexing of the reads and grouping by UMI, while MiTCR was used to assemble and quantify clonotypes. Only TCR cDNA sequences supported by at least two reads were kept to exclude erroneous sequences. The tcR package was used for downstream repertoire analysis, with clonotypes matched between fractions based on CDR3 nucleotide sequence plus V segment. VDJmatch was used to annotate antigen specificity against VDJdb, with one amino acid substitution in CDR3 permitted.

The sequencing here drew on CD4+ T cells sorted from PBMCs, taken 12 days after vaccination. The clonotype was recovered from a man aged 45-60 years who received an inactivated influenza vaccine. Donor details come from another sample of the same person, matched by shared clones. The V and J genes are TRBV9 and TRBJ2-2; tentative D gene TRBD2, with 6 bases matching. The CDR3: CASSVEAGWNTGELFF. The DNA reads TGTGCCAGCAGCGTAGAGGCGGGGTGGAACACCGGGGAGCTGTTTTTT.